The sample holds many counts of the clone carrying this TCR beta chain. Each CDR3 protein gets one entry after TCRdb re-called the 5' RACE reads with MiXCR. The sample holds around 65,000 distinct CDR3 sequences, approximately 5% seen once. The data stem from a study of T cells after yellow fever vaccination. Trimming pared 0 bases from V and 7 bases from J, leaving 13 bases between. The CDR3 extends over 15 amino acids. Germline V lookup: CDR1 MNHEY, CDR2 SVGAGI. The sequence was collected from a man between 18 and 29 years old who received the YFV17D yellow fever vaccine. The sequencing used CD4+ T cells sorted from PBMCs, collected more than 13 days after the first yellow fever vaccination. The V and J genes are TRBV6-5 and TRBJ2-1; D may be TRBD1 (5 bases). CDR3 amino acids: CASSYSARVRNEQFF. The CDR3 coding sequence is TGTGCCAGCAGTTACTCGGCCAGGGTTAGAAATGAGCAGTTCTTC.